The rows below give T cell receptor beta chains drawn from one sample of a study of cytomegalovirus exposure and HLA in healthy donors. The table came from immunoSEQ multiplex PCR; TCRdb's copy has only in-frame clones and leaves some out. The sample has approximately 110,000 clones, roughly 85% seen once. Source material: PBMCs. These receptors came from a woman in her thirties or forties in good health and CMV-seronegative. Each CDR3 is given with its conserved first and last residue. A D gene is named only where the DNA matches it firmly. Only part of the rows carry a size: once, few, many, or a class if the clone is expanded.

D gene,V gene,J gene,clone size,CDR3 protein,CDR3 DNA
TRBD2,TRBV10-3,TRBJ2-7,NA,CATGGGSSYEQYF,TGTGCCACGGGGGGGGGAAGCTCCTACGAGCAGTACTTC
TRBD1,TRBV28,TRBJ1-5,NA,CASGKTGSNQPQHF,TGTGCCAGCGGCAAGACAGGGAGCAATCAGCCCCAGCATTTT
NA,TRBV27,TRBJ2-1,NA,CASSSRTELAGSYNEQFF,TGTGCCAGCAGTTCCCGCACGGAACTAGCCGGCTCTTACAATGAGCAGTTCTTC
NA,TRBV4-1,TRBJ2-4,once,CASSQDYGSFSNIQYF,TGCGCCAGCAGCCAAGATTATGGCAGTTTTTCGAACATTCAGTACTTC
TRBD2,TRBV5-1,TRBJ2-1,NA,CASSLVPGRESYNEQFF,TGCGCCAGCAGCTTGGTTCCCGGGAGGGAATCCTACAATGAGCAGTTCTTC
TRBD2,TRBV25-1,TRBJ2-1,NA,CASSGLAGGPRGYNEQFF,TGTGCCAGCAGCGGACTAGCGGGAGGGCCGAGAGGATACAATGAGCAGTTCTTC
NA,TRBV11-2,TRBJ1-1,NA,CASSVTGLNTEAFF,TGTGCCAGCAGTGTTACAGGTCTGAACACTGAAGCTTTCTTT
TRBD1,TRBV7-9,TRBJ1-2,NA,CSSSSNRGVLF,TGTTCCAGCAGCTCGAACAGGGGAGTCCTCTTC
NA,TRBV7-2,TRBJ2-7,NA,CASSLELMSYEQYF,TGTGCCAGCAGCTTAGAACTAATGAGTTACGAGCAGTACTTC
TRBD1,TRBV7-2,TRBJ1-2,few,CASSRPYSGTGYGYTF,TGTGCCAGCAGCCGCCCGTACTCCGGGACAGGGTATGGCTACACCTTC
NA,TRBV7-9,TRBJ2-7,NA,CASSLGAGDEQYF,TGTGCCAGCAGCTTAGGGGCAGGGGACGAGCAGTACTTC